This record covers a single TCR beta chain. Which antigen it targets is not known. No base qualities exist here, and no much larger clone lies one base off it. In light of the paper, this sample's time point label describes: baseline before first vaccination. The vaccinee samples were drawn from two UK trials, COV001 and COV002, one of which was a single-blind randomized controlled phase 2/3 trial testing AZD1222 (ChAdOx1 nCoV-19) in healthy adults. For TCRbeta chain sequencing, PBMC samples from trial participants were taken at day 0 and at day 28 after the second dose. This entry comes from a study of T cell responses to AZD1222 COVID-19 vaccine (dated by TCRdb to about 2021). Context from the whole study: AZD1222 recipients with second doses at about 4 weeks or about 12 weeks were pooled, because spike-specific TCR depth and breadth did not differ between schedules. TCR sequencing covered more than 230 trial participants: 200 to 210 given two doses of AZD1222 and 26 given two doses of MenACWY control vaccine. Trial participants were enrolled by age into 18-55, 56-69 and 70-plus year subgroups, with roughly 160, 29 and 62 TCR-sequenced participants respectively.

Points the paper makes about the study in general: Conclusions about previously exposed vaccinees were limited because only six AZD1222 recipients were SARS-CoV-2 seropositive at baseline. Participants were mostly white British, with more females than males. The authors suggested clonal diversity may have been underestimated. In the small 56-69-year group, the increase in depth fell short of significance, most likely because of low power. Epitopes outside the regions mutated in the B.1.351 and B.1.1.7 variants were reportedly recognized by nearly half of the unique spike-specific TCRs. Because no day 14 peak-response samples were available, repertoires were characterized only after the peak T cell response. Spike-specific TCR breadth and depth rose significantly after two AZD1222 doses compared with day 0 and with MenACWY recipients. Vaccine-associated CD4 TCRs spanned the whole spike protein, with dominant responses in regions 160-218 and 743-854.

The CDR3 regions of human TCRbeta chains were subjected to immunosequencing. The authors' analysis ran thus. TCRs in the repertoires were compared against a reference library of SARS-CoV-2-specific TCRs that had been generated with the MIRA antigen-specificity platform. Breadth was defined as the fraction of unique TCRs that were SARS-CoV-2-associated, and depth was defined as the fraction of total T cells that were SARS-CoV-2-associated. Using the MIRA data, each spike-specific TCR was assigned both to the spike region to which the TCR was reactive and to a CD4 or CD8 class. Log10-transformed breadth and depth values were compared by one-way ANOVA with Sidak's multiple comparisons tests. What TCRdb holds here is the immuneACCESS table cut down to in-frame rearrangements. Part of the clones is not present; checked against another copy, under half of the missing clones reflect an unresolved V gene, and the others are unexplained. V, J and clone size are those of that table, while D and trimming were read from the DNA. Across this sample there are 130,000 or so clones, with about 86% seen only once. The top ten constitute around 12% of the sample.

The CDR3 contains 15 residues, cysteine and phenylalanine counted. CDR3 DNA only is kept here, 45 bases in frame from base 1. The germline ends are 19 bases apart after V is trimmed by 3 bases and J by 4 bases. CDR1 DFQATT and CDR2 SNEGSKA were looked up in the germline V gene (reference sequence). The source of this sequence is an adult in good health. The sequence links TRBV20-1 to TRBJ2-7; perhaps TRBD2 is the D gene, with 5 bases matching. This sample comprised peripheral blood, obtained on day 0 of AZD1222 vaccination. The CDR3 loop reads CSASPGRAGLYEQYF. The nucleotide sequence reads TGCAGTGCTAGTCCTGGGCGTGCGGGCCTTTACGAGCAGTACTTC.